This is a list of T cell receptor beta chains from one sample in a study of cytomegalovirus exposure and HLA in healthy donors. Assay: immunoSEQ multiplex PCR; the TCRdb copy retains only in-frame clones and omits some. In all, the sample yields 55,000 to 65,000 clones. What was sequenced was PBMCs. These receptor sequences come from a woman younger than 35 in good health and CMV-seronegative. CDR3s include the opening cysteine and the closing phenylalanine or tryptophan. D genes are given only for firm matches.

v_gene: TRBV6-1
d_gene: .
j_gene: TRBJ1-2
CDR3nt: TGTGCCAGCGCCGCGGGGTCGCTCTATGGCTACACCTTC
CDR3aa: CASAAGSLYGYTF

v_gene: TRBV28
d_gene: TRBD1
j_gene: TRBJ1-2
CDR3nt: TGTGCCAGCAGTGTCTTGGGACAGGGGGCGCGTGGCTACACCTTC
CDR3aa: CASSVLGQGARGYTF

v_gene: TRBV29-1
d_gene: .
j_gene: TRBJ2-7
CDR3nt: TGCAGCGTTGATTGGGGGCAGGGCTACGAGCAGTACTTC
CDR3aa: CSVDWGQGYEQYF

v_gene: TRBV23-1
d_gene: .
j_gene: TRBJ2-5
CDR3nt: TGCGCCAGCAAAGCCCCACAGGGCCAAGAGACCCAGTACTTC
CDR3aa: CASKAPQGQETQYF

v_gene: TRBV5-6
d_gene: .
j_gene: TRBJ1-3
CDR3nt: TGTGCCAGCAGCTTGGCAGGGTCTGGAAACACCATATATTTT
CDR3aa: CASSLAGSGNTIYF

v_gene: TRBV5-4
d_gene: .
j_gene: TRBJ2-1
CDR3nt: TGTGCCAGCAGCCCGGACACAACCTACAATGAGCAGTTCTTC
CDR3aa: CASSPDTTYNEQFF

v_gene: TRBV5-4
d_gene: TRBD1
j_gene: TRBJ1-1
CDR3nt: TGTGCCAGCAGCTTACCCGGGACAGGGAGAACTGAAGCTTTCTTT
CDR3aa: CASSLPGTGRTEAFF

v_gene: TRBV19
d_gene: .
j_gene: TRBJ1-5
CDR3nt: TGTGCCAGTAGTATAGGAGGGAATCAGCCCCAGCATTTT
CDR3aa: CASSIGGNQPQHF

v_gene: TRBV5-1
d_gene: .
j_gene: TRBJ1-1
CDR3nt: TGCGCCAGCAGCTTGGCGGAGATGGGCACTGAAGCTTTCTTT
CDR3aa: CASSLAEMGTEAFF

v_gene: TRBV18
d_gene: .
j_gene: TRBJ1-4
CDR3nt: TGTGCCAGCTCACTGGACAGATCTGCCGAAAAACTGTTTTTT
CDR3aa: CASSLDRSAEKLFF

v_gene: TRBV30
d_gene: .
j_gene: TRBJ1-1
CDR3nt: TGTGCCTGGAGTGTTGGAGGTGGCACTGAAGCTTTCTTT
CDR3aa: CAWSVGGGTEAFF

v_gene: TRBV13
d_gene: .
j_gene: TRBJ2-4
CDR3nt: TGTGCCAGCAGCCTCGAGGCCGGGTTGGCCAAAAACATTCAGTACTTC
CDR3aa: CASSLEAGLAKNIQYF

v_gene: TRBV18
d_gene: .
j_gene: TRBJ2-5
CDR3nt: TGTGCCAGCTCACAAAGTCAAGGGGGAGAGACCCAGTACTTC
CDR3aa: CASSQSQGGETQYF

v_gene: TRBV7-9
d_gene: .
j_gene: TRBJ2-5
CDR3nt: TGTGCCAGCAGCTTAAACTCCCTCAAGGAGACCCAGTACTTC
CDR3aa: CASSLNSLKETQYF

v_gene: TRBV4-1
d_gene: .
j_gene: TRBJ1-1
CDR3nt: TGCGCCAGCAGCCAAGCCGGGGGGGCTCCCACTGAAGCTTTCTTT
CDR3aa: CASSQAGGAPTEAFF

v_gene: TRBV30
d_gene: .
j_gene: TRBJ1-2
CDR3nt: TGTGCCTGGGGGGAAGGGTTCGGGGGTGGCTACACCTTC
CDR3aa: CAWGEGFGGGYTF

v_gene: TRBV6-1
d_gene: .
j_gene: TRBJ2-3
CDR3nt: TGTGCCAGCAGTGATGTTTCGGGGGGCGGCGCAGATACGCAGTATTTT
CDR3aa: CASSDVSGGGADTQYF

v_gene: TRBV2
d_gene: TRBD1
j_gene: TRBJ1-2
CDR3nt: TGTGCCAGCAGTGAAGCGGGACAGGGTGGTGGCTACACCTTC
CDR3aa: CASSEAGQGGGYTF

v_gene: TRBV27
d_gene: TRBD1
j_gene: TRBJ1-5
CDR3nt: TGTGCCAGCAGTACCCTAGGACAGGACAATCAGCCCCAGCATTTT
CDR3aa: CASSTLGQDNQPQHF

v_gene: TRBV15
d_gene: .
j_gene: TRBJ1-3
CDR3nt: TGTGCCACCAGACCTCAGGGGTCTGGAAACACCATATATTTT
CDR3aa: CATRPQGSGNTIYF

v_gene: TRBV6-5
d_gene: TRBD1
j_gene: TRBJ1-4
CDR3nt: TGTGCCAGCAAAATCGGGACAGGGGTTGAAAAACTGTTTTTT
CDR3aa: CASKIGTGVEKLFF

v_gene: TRBV27
d_gene: .
j_gene: TRBJ2-7
CDR3nt: TGTGCCAGCAGCTTACAGTTCTTTTACGAGCAGTACTTC
CDR3aa: CASSLQFFYEQYF

v_gene: TRBV7-8
d_gene: .
j_gene: TRBJ1-5
CDR3nt: TGTGCCAGCAGCTTGGGGCCTCGGGGGCAGCCCCAGCATTTT
CDR3aa: CASSLGPRGQPQHF

v_gene: TRBV29-1
d_gene: TRBD1
j_gene: TRBJ2-2
CDR3nt: TGCAGCTCAAAGACAGGGGAGGCCGGGGAGCTGTTTTTT
CDR3aa: CSSKTGEAGELFF

v_gene: TRBV7-8
d_gene: TRBD1
j_gene: TRBJ1-5
CDR3nt: TGTGCCAGCAGCTTAGCTCCAGGACAGGCAACGTTCGGGGTCAATCAGCACCAGCATTTT
CDR3aa: CASSLAPGQATFGVNQHQHF

v_gene: TRBV13
d_gene: TRBD1
j_gene: TRBJ2-1
CDR3nt: TGTGCCAGCAGCTTCCGCTGGACAGGGAGGAATGAGCAGTTCTTC
CDR3aa: CASSFRWTGRNEQFF

v_gene: TRBV9
d_gene: TRBD1
j_gene: TRBJ1-2
CDR3nt: TGTGCCAGCAGCATGGAAGACAGGGACAACTATGGCTACACCTTC
CDR3aa: CASSMEDRDNYGYTF

v_gene: TRBV29-1
d_gene: .
j_gene: TRBJ1-1
CDR3nt: TGCAGCGTTGCCGACGGGGGCACTGAAGCTTTCTTT
CDR3aa: CSVADGGTEAFF

v_gene: TRBV4-2
d_gene: .
j_gene: TRBJ1-5
CDR3nt: TGTGCCAGCAGCCTAGGAGGGGATCAGCCCCAGCATTTT
CDR3aa: CASSLGGDQPQHF

v_gene: TRBV7-9
d_gene: TRBD1
j_gene: TRBJ1-2
CDR3nt: TGTGCCAGCAGCTCCGACAGGGTTAACTATGGCTACACCTTC
CDR3aa: CASSSDRVNYGYTF

v_gene: TRBV7-9
d_gene: .
j_gene: TRBJ1-1
CDR3nt: TGTGCCAGCAGCGCCGCGGGGGAGGACACTGAAGCTTTCTTT
CDR3aa: CASSAAGEDTEAFF

v_gene: TRBV4-1
d_gene: TRBD2
j_gene: TRBJ2-3
CDR3nt: TGCGCCAGCAGCCAAGGTTCAGGACTAGCGGAGGGCCCTAGCACAGATACGCAGTATTTT
CDR3aa: CASSQGSGLAEGPSTDTQYF

v_gene: TRBV4-1
d_gene: .
j_gene: TRBJ1-1
CDR3nt: TGCGCCAGCAGCCACCAACCCAGGGTGGTTGGTGAAGCTTTCTTT
CDR3aa: CASSHQPRVVGEAFF

v_gene: TRBV7-2
d_gene: .
j_gene: TRBJ2-1
CDR3nt: TGTGCCAGCAGCCGACTGACGGAGCAGTTCTTC
CDR3aa: CASSRLTEQFF

v_gene: TRBV11-2
d_gene: .
j_gene: TRBJ1-2
CDR3nt: TGTGCCAGCAGCTCCACCGGGACACCGTATGGCTACACCTTC
CDR3aa: CASSSTGTPYGYTF

v_gene: TRBV19
d_gene: TRBD1
j_gene: TRBJ1-4
CDR3nt: TGTGCCACCCGGACAGGGACGAAGGCTAATGAAAAACTGTTTTTT
CDR3aa: CATRTGTKANEKLFF

v_gene: TRBV5-6
d_gene: TRBD2
j_gene: TRBJ2-3
CDR3nt: TGTGCCAGCAGCTTGACTAGCGTTAGCACAGATACGCAGTATTTT
CDR3aa: CASSLTSVSTDTQYF

v_gene: TRBV30
d_gene: .
j_gene: TRBJ1-2
CDR3nt: TGTGCCTGGAGTGAGGAGTACAGGTTGATGACTGGCTACACCTTC
CDR3aa: CAWSEEYRLMTGYTF

v_gene: TRBV29-1
d_gene: .
j_gene: TRBJ1-1
CDR3nt: TGCAGCGTGAGCGGGGTGCGGGCGAACACTGAAGCTTTCTTT
CDR3aa: CSVSGVRANTEAFF

v_gene: TRBV19
d_gene: .
j_gene: TRBJ1-2
CDR3nt: TGTGCCAGTAGTATAAGGTACAGGGATATGTATGGCTACACCTTC
CDR3aa: CASSIRYRDMYGYTF

v_gene: TRBV30
d_gene: TRBD2
j_gene: TRBJ2-1
CDR3nt: TGTGCCTTTGAGCGGGAGGGCCGGAATGAGCAGTTCTTC
CDR3aa: CAFEREGRNEQFF

v_gene: TRBV5-1
d_gene: .
j_gene: TRBJ1-4
CDR3nt: TGCGCCAGCAGCTGGGCAGATAATGAAAAACTGTTTTTT
CDR3aa: CASSWADNEKLFF

v_gene: TRBV27
d_gene: .
j_gene: TRBJ1-1
CDR3nt: TGTGCCAGCAGTTTCCAATCGACAGGTTTGAACACTGAAGCTTTCTTT
CDR3aa: CASSFQSTGLNTEAFF

v_gene: TRBV25-1
d_gene: TRBD1
j_gene: TRBJ2-4
CDR3nt: TGTGCCAGCAGTGAAGGGGACAGAAAAAACATTCAGTACTTC
CDR3aa: CASSEGDRKNIQYF

v_gene: TRBV9
d_gene: TRBD1
j_gene: TRBJ1-1
CDR3nt: TGTGCCAGCAGCGTGGGGACAGGGGCCGAAGCTTTCTTT
CDR3aa: CASSVGTGAEAFF

v_gene: TRBV18
d_gene: .
j_gene: TRBJ2-7
CDR3nt: TGTGCCAGCTCACTACAGGGTAGCGAGCAGTACTTC
CDR3aa: CASSLQGSEQYF

v_gene: TRBV6-1
d_gene: .
j_gene: TRBJ1-6
CDR3nt: TGTGCCAGCAGGAGGGAGACGGTTTCACCCCTCCACTTT
CDR3aa: CASRRETVSPLHF

v_gene: TRBV25-1
d_gene: TRBD1
j_gene: TRBJ2-3
CDR3nt: TGTGCCAGCAGTGGGGGACAGGGCACAGATACGCAGTATTTT
CDR3aa: CASSGGQGTDTQYF

v_gene: TRBV7-9
d_gene: .
j_gene: TRBJ2-2
CDR3nt: TGTGCCAGCAGCTTAGAGAGCTACGGGGAGCTGTTTTTT
CDR3aa: CASSLESYGELFF

v_gene: TRBV6-1
d_gene: .
j_gene: TRBJ2-7
CDR3nt: TGTGCCAGCACTAGTTCTTCCTCCACCGCCTACGAGCAGTACTTC
CDR3aa: CASTSSSSTAYEQYF

v_gene: TRBV28
d_gene: .
j_gene: TRBJ1-1
CDR3nt: TGTGCCAGCACCCAACAGGCCCTCGGAGCTTTCTTT
CDR3aa: CASTQQALGAFF

v_gene: TRBV4-1
d_gene: TRBD1
j_gene: TRBJ1-5
CDR3nt: TGCGCCAGCAGCCAAGGATCAGGGGACAGGGGTCAGCCCCAGCATTTT
CDR3aa: CASSQGSGDRGQPQHF

v_gene: TRBV6-1
d_gene: TRBD1
j_gene: TRBJ1-1
CDR3nt: TGTGCCAGCAGTGTGGTAACAGGGGACACTGAAGCTTTCTTT
CDR3aa: CASSVVTGDTEAFF

v_gene: TRBV11-2
d_gene: .
j_gene: TRBJ2-3
CDR3nt: TGTGCCAGCAGCTTGACTAGAAGCACAGATACGCAGTATTTT
CDR3aa: CASSLTRSTDTQYF

v_gene: TRBV9
d_gene: .
j_gene: TRBJ2-3
CDR3nt: TGTGCCAGCAGCAGATACTTATCAGATACGCAGTATTTT
CDR3aa: CASSRYLSDTQYF

v_gene: TRBV5-1
d_gene: .
j_gene: TRBJ2-5
CDR3nt: TGCGCCAGCAGCTTGGCCTTTGAGACCCAGTACTTC
CDR3aa: CASSLAFETQYF

v_gene: TRBV18
d_gene: TRBD1
j_gene: TRBJ1-1
CDR3nt: TGTGCCAGCTCCCAGACAGGGATCACTGAAGCTTTCTTT
CDR3aa: CASSQTGITEAFF

v_gene: TRBV6-5
d_gene: .
j_gene: TRBJ1-2
CDR3nt: TGTGCCAGCAGTTACTCTCCAAGCTGGGGCTACACCTTC
CDR3aa: CASSYSPSWGYTF

v_gene: TRBV7-2
d_gene: TRBD2
j_gene: TRBJ2-7
CDR3nt: TGTGCCAGCAGCGCCCGACTTGCAGCGGGGTCCGCCTACGAGCAGTACTTC
CDR3aa: CASSARLAAGSAYEQYF